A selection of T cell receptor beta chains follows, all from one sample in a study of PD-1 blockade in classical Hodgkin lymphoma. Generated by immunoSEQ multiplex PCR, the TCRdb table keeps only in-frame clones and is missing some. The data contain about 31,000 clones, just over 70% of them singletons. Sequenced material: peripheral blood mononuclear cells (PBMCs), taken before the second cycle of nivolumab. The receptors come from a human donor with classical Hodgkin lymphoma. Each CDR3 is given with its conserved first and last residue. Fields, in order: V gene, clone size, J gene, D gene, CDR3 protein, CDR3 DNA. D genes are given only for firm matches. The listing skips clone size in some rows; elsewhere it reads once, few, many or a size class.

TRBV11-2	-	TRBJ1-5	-	CASSRDSVNQPQHF	TGTGCCAGCAGCCGCGACAGCGTCAATCAGCCCCAGCATTTT
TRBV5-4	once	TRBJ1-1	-	CATRYGGNTEAFF	TGTGCCACCCGGTACGGGGGAAACACTGAAGCTTTCTTT
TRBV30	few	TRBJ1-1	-	CAWRPFGEEVTEAFF	TGTGCCTGGAGGCCCTTCGGGGAGGAGGTCACTGAAGCTTTCTTT
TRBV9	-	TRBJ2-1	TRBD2	CASSPAGGVNEQFF	TGTGCCAGCAGCCCAGCCGGGGGGGTCAATGAGCAGTTCTTC
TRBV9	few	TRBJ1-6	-	CASSGGFSLDSPLHF	TGTGCCAGCAGCGGAGGGTTTTCCCTCGATTCACCCCTCCACTTT
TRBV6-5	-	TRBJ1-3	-	CASSYSPGVSGNTIYF	TGTGCCAGCAGTTACTCCCCGGGAGTCTCTGGAAACACCATATATTTT
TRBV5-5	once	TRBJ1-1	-	CASSWGEGQRAFF	TGTGCCAGCAGCTGGGGGGAGGGACAAAGAGCTTTCTTT
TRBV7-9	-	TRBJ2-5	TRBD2	CASSRLAGETQYF	TGTGCCAGCAGCCGACTAGCGGGAGAGACCCAGTACTTC
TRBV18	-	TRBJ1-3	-	CASSPMDSSGNTIYF	TGTGCCAGCTCACCGATGGACAGCTCTGGAAACACCATATATTTT
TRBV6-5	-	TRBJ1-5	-	CASILRESGNQPQHF	TGTGCCAGCATACTCAGGGAGTCTGGCAATCAGCCCCAGCATTTT
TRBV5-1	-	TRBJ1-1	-	CASSGTGRNTEAFF	TGCGCCAGCAGCGGGACCGGGAGGAACACTGAAGCTTTCTTT
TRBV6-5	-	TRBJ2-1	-	CASSYSIGGGKQFF	TGTGCCAGCAGTTACTCGATAGGGGGAGGAAAGCAGTTCTTC
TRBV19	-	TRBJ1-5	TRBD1	CASSIGDSLQHF	TGTGCCAGTAGTATAGGGGACAGCCTCCAGCATTTT
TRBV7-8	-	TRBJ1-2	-	CASSFGGGYTF	TGTGCCAGCAGCTTCGGTGGGGGCTACACCTTC
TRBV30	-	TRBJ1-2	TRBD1	CAWGTGASYGYTF	TGTGCCTGGGGGACAGGGGCCAGCTATGGCTACACCTTC
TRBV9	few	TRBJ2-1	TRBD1	CARWTGDCGEQFF	TGTGCCCGGTGGACAGGGGATTGTGGTGAGCAGTTCTTC
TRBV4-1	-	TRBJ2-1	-	CASSPGLNNEQFF	TGCGCCAGCAGCCCTGGACTTAACAATGAGCAGTTCTTC
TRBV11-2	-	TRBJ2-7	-	CASSVDMRDEQYF	TGTGCCAGCAGCGTGGACATGCGCGACGAGCAGTACTTC
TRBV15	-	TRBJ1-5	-	CATSRDSYREISNQPQHF	TGTGCCACCAGCAGAGATAGTTACCGGGAAATAAGCAATCAGCCCCAGCATTTT
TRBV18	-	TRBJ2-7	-	CASSPTASVDEQYF	TGTGCCAGCTCCCCGACAGCCTCTGTGGACGAGCAGTACTTC
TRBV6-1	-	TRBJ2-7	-	CASSGGSEGEQYF	TGTGCCAGCAGCGGAGGTAGTGAAGGGGAGCAGTACTTC
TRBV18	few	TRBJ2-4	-	CASSPPSQPLGIQYF	TGTGCCAGCTCACCACCCTCACAACCGCTAGGCATTCAGTACTTC
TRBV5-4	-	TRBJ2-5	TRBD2	CASSFVSGARETQYF	TGTGCCAGCAGCTTCGTTAGCGGGGCTCGGGAGACCCAGTACTTC
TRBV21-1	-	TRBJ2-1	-	CASEPIKGGLGYNEQFF	TGTGCCAGCGAACCGATTAAAGGGGGACTAGGCTACAATGAGCAGTTCTTC
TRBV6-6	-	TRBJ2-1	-	CASSFLNREQFF	TGTGCCAGCAGTTTCCTTAACCGCGAGCAGTTCTTC